This T cell receptor (beta chain) derives from a study of T-cell memory formation after mild COVID-19. This clonotype appeared many times. Using its own MiXCR run on the 5' RACE reads, TCRdb lists one record per CDR3 protein. The sample lists some 490,000 distinct CDR3 sequences; roughly 18% were seen once. The receptor's source is an adult woman who had mild COVID-19 (a few samples of this study predate the infection). Cell type and time point are not known. Sample: PBMCs or a T cell subset sorted from them (not recorded which).

DNA for the CDR3: TGTGCCAGCAGCTTAGCAGGGACAGTAACGGGGCAGTACTTC. Protein: CASSLAGTVTGQYF. This sequence joins TRBV7-8 and TRBJ2-7, with 7 bases matching TRBD1. This CDR3 comprises 14 residues. V lost 0 bases, J lost 9 bases, and 8 bases stayed unmatched. CDR1 and CDR2 (germline): SGHVS, FQNEAQ.